This T cell receptor (beta chain) came from a study of CD8 T cells in Susac syndrome. The CDR3 is made up of 15 amino acids. Trimming cost V 5 bases and J 9 bases; bases outside gene matches: 8. With random hexamers, reverse transcription was performed on about 0.45 to 1 ug of RNA. The TCR beta CDR3 was amplified by immunoSEQ multiplex PCR across 54 Vbeta, 13 Jbeta. TCRdb ran MiXCR on the immunoSEQ multiplex PCR reads and lists one entry per CDR3 protein. Of around 200,000 distinct CDR3 sequences in the sample, about 93% were seen once. From blood CD8+ and CD4+ T cells, TCR beta sequences were generated. The study used treatment-naive patients who had stable or active relapsing-remitting disease as multiple sclerosis controls. TEMRA cells underwent FACS enrichment and CD8+ and CD4+ T cells underwent negative isolation.

Sequenced input: CD8+ T cells from PBMCs. The sequence derives from a human donor with multiple sclerosis. The genes are TRBV12-3 or TRBV12-4 and TRBJ2-1, with 12 bases identical to TRBD2. The CDR3 nucleotides are TGTGCCAGCAGTACCCTAGCGGGAGGGCCTAGTGAGCAGTTCTTC. It codes for CASSTLAGGPSEQFF.